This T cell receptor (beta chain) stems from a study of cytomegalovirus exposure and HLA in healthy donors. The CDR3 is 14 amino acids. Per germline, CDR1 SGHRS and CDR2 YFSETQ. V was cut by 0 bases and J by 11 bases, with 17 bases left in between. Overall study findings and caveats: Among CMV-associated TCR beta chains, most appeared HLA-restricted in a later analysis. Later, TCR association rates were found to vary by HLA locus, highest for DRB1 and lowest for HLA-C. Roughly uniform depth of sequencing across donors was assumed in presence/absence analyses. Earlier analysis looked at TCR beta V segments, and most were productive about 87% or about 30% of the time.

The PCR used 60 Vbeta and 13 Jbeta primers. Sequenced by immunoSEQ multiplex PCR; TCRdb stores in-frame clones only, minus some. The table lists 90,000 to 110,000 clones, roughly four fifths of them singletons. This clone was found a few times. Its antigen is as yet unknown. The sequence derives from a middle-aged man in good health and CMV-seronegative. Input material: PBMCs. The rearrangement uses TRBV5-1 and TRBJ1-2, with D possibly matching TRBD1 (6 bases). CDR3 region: CASSLGGQGLGYTF. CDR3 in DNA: TGCGCCAGCAGCTTGGGGGGCCAGGGGCTGGGGTACACCTTC.